The entry that follows covers one T cell receptor (beta chain) sequence. Its antigen remains unidentified. Libraries were prepared by immunoSEQ multiplex PCR; TCRdb keeps only in-frame clonotypes and omits some of them. The sample lists some 200,000 clones; 70% were seen once. The CDR3 consists of 11 residues. V was trimmed by 5 bases and J by 3 bases, leaving 2 bases between them. Germline V gene sequence: CDR1 MNHEY, CDR2 SVGAGI. This specimen comes from a study of cytotoxic CD8 clonotypes in ibrutinib-treated CLL. TCR beta libraries used about 1.9 micrograms of genomic DNA from cryopreserved PBMCs. Study-wide points: In sustained-remission versus progressing patients, sampling times differed. Rare overall, public clonotypes shrank or held steady under therapy.

The J gene is TRBJ1-5, the V gene TRBV6-5; D remains unclear. Here the sequenced sample was PBMCs, taken after 12 months of ibrutinib treatment. This receptor was obtained from a human donor with chronic lymphocytic leukemia. Here the CDR3 reads CASSNNQPQHF. In DNA form, the CDR3 reads TGTGCCAGCAGTAACAATCAGCCCCAGCATTTT.